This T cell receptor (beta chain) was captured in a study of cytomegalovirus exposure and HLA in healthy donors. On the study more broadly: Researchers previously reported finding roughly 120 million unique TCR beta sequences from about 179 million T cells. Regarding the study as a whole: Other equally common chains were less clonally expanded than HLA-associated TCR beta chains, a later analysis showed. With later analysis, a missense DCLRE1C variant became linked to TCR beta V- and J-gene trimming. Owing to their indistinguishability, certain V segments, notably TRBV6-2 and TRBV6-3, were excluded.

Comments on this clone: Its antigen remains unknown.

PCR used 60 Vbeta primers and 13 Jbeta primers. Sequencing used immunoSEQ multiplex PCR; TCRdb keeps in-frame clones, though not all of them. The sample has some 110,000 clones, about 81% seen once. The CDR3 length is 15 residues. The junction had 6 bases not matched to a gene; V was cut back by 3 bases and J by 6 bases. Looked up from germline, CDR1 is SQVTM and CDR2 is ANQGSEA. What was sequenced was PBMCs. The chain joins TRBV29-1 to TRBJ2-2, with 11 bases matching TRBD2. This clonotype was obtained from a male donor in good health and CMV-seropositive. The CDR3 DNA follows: TGCAGCGTTGACCTAGCGGGAGGATTTGCCGGGGAGCTGTTTTTT. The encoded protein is CSVDLAGGFAGELFF.